The text below deals with one T cell receptor beta chain. Its target is not known. A read error may produce the germline difference seen at one junction end. TCR beta libraries were built from RNA through three nested multiplex PCR rounds using modified ARM-PCR. A C-beta primer primed TCRB cDNA from 0.45 to 0.5 ug RNA. These TCRB libraries lack any described unique molecular identifiers. TCRdb re-called the multiplex PCR reads with MiXCR, one entry per CDR3 protein. The sample includes 8,000 to 10,000 distinct CDR3 sequences, around 64% of them seen just once. This sample is part of a study of tumor-infiltrating lymphocytes in glioblastoma multiforme. This CDR3 contains 16 residues. Germline lookup yields CDR1 MNHNY and CDR2 SVGAGI (reference sequence). Regarding the study as a whole: Detected clone frequencies may not reflect cell counts, being RNA-based. Only one glioblastoma patient had TCR and mutation analysis.

The sample was brain tumor tissue. The rearrangement joins TRBV6-6 to TRBJ2-3; no firm D call. The origin of this receptor is a male donor with glioblastoma. CDR3 sequence (DNA): TGTGCTAGCAGCTCCGTTTGGGCCGGTAGCACAGATATGAAGTATTTT. Encoded protein: CASSSVWAGSTDMKYF.